This T cell receptor (beta chain) was captured in a study of T cell clones after liver transplantation. The assay was immunoSEQ multiplex PCR, and TCRdb's table has in-frame clones only and misses some. The sample includes 20,000 to 25,000 clones, approximately 68% of them seen just once. The germline V gene has CDR1 MNHNS and CDR2 SASEGT. The CDR3 totals 14 residues. V lost 7 bases, J lost 1 base, and 11 bases lay in between. The chain employs TRBV6-1 and TRBJ1-3; D unresolved. The TCR was taken from a human donor who received a liver transplant. Sequences were derived from CD4+ T cells from blood, sampled before liver transplant. CDR3 loop: CASIPPRSGNTIYF. The CDR3 DNA reads TGTGCCAGCATTCCCCCTCGATCTGGAAACACCATATATTTT.